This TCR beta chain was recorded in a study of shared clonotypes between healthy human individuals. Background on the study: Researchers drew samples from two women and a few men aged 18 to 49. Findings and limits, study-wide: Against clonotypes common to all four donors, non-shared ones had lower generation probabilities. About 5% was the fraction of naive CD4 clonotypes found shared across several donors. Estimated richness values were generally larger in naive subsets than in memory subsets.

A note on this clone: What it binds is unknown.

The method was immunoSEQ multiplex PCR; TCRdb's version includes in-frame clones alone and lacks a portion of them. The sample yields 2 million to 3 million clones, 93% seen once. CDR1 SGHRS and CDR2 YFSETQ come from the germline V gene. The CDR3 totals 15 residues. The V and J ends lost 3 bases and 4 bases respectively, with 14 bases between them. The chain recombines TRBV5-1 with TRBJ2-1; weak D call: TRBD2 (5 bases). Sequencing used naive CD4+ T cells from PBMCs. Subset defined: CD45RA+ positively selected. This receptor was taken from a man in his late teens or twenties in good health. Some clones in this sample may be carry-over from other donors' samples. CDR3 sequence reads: CASSSIGERYNEQFF. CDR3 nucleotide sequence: TGCGCCAGCAGCTCTATCGGGGAGAGGTACAATGAGCAGTTCTTC.